The 9 T cell receptor beta chains presented below share a single source sample, sequenced in a study of glioma-infiltrating T cells after dendritic cell vaccination (dated by TCRdb to the mid-2010s). The time point tag for this specimen amounts to: after dendritic cell vaccination, including at tumor progression/relapse. The library was generated by the immunoSEQ multiplex PCR assay. TCRdb stores this immuneACCESS table with in-frame sequences only. Part of the clones is absent; in the studies checked, under half of the shortfall reflects unresolved V genes, and no reason is known for the rest. The sample includes around 100,000 clones, with around 86% observed a single time. The top ten clones comprise roughly 6.8% of the sample. The starting material was blood, obtained after dendritic cell vaccination. These receptors were obtained from a human donor with glioblastoma.

The chain combines TRBV18 with TRBJ1-5; D is uncertain. The V gene's germline CDR1 is KGHSH and CDR2 LQKENI. The CDR3 runs 13 residues. V was clipped by 3 bases and J by 1 base, with 4 bases between them. This CDR3 is CASSPQSNQPQHF. The CDR3 DNA reads as TGTGCCAGCTCACCCCAGAGCAATCAGCCCCAGCATTTT. The full variable domain, completed using reference TRBV18 and TRBJ1-5, is NAGVMQNPRHLVRRRGQEARLRCSPMKGHSHVYWYRQLPEEGLKFMVYLQKENIIDESGMPKERFSAEFPKEGPSILRIQQVVRGDSAAYFCASSPQSNQPQHFGDGTRLSIL.

This clone showed up just once. The chain combines TRBV7-8 with TRBJ1-2, with D hard to call. V lost 3 bases and J lost 5, with 13 bases in between. Germline CDR1 SGHVS, CDR2 FQNEAQ. This CDR3 is built from 14 residues. CDR3 sequence reads: CASSLEPEVYGYTF. DNA of the CDR3: TGTGCCAGCAGCTTGGAGCCGGAGGTTTATGGCTACACCTTC.

This clone was recorded a few times. The rearrangement uses TRBV6-6 and TRBJ1-1; D ambiguous. Germline loops: CDR1 MNHNY, CDR2 SVGAGI (reference sequence). This CDR3 has 11 residues. Trimming removed 8 bases at V and 1 base at J, with 5 bases between. The CDR3 protein is CASRQNTEAFF. In nucleotides, the CDR3 is TGTGCCAGCCGACAGAACACTGAAGCTTTCTTT.

The rearrangement joins TRBV19 to TRBJ1-2; D not resolved. The CDR3 runs 17 residues. V gave up 4 bases and J gave up 0 bases, with 18 bases separating them. Looked up from germline, CDR1 is LNHDA and CDR2 is SQIVND (reference sequence). DNA of the CDR3: TGTGCCAGTAGTAACGAACCCCTCAGGCGAGCTAACTATGGCTACACCTTC. It encodes CASSNEPLRRANYGYTF. Complete variable domain (other parts from reference TRBV19 and TRBJ1-2): DGGITQSPKYLFRKEGQNVTLSCEQNLNHDAMYWYRQDPGQGLRLIYYSQIVNDFQKGDIAEGYSVSREKKESFPLTVTSAQKNPTAFYLCASSNEPLRRANYGYTFGSGTRLTVV.

The chain uses TRBV29-1 and TRBJ1-2; TRBD1 matches at 10 bases. J was trimmed by 5 bases and V by 5 bases; bases with no gene match: 5. CDR3 size: 13 residues. Germline-derived CDR1 and CDR2 are SQVTM and ANQGSEA. CDR3 bases: TGCAGCGTTTCCGGGACAGGGGATTATGGCTACACCTTC. It yields the protein CSVSGTGDYGYTF.

The chain has TRBV6-5 and TRBJ2-7; 7 nucleotides line up with TRBD2. This CDR3 contains 13 residues. The germline V gene encodes CDR1 MNHEY and CDR2 SVGAGI. Trimming took 2 bases from V and 4 from J; bases not matched to a gene: 2. The CDR3 is CASSYVGGYEQYF. Here the CDR3 DNA reads TGTGCCAGCAGTTACGTGGGGGGGTACGAGCAGTACTTC.

This chain joins TRBV5-1 and TRBJ2-1, with 8 bases lining up with TRBD1. The V gene's germline CDR1 is SGHRS and CDR2 YFSETQ. J gave up 4 bases and V 0 bases, and 6 bases lay outside the gene matches. CDR3 length: 16 residues. The CDR3 loop is CASSLARTGPYNEQFF. The CDR3 DNA reads TGCGCCAGCAGCTTGGCGAGGACAGGGCCATACAATGAGCAGTTCTTC.

V gene TRBV5-1 combines with J gene TRBJ1-3, with D possibly matching TRBD1 (5 bases). V was clipped by 2 bases and J by 0 bases, with 9 bases between them. CDR3 length: 15 residues. Germline V gene sequence: CDR1 SGHRS, CDR2 YFSETQ. CDR3 DNA: TGCGCCAGCAGCTTAGGGGCGGTCTCTGGAAACACCATATATTTT. It encodes CASSLGAVSGNTIYF.

Sample share makes this clone medium-sized (0.01 to 0.1%). This chain joins TRBV7-6 and TRBJ2-1, with 10 positions matching TRBD2. CDR3 length: 17 residues. V lost 1 base, J lost 5 bases, and 8 bases stayed unmatched. Looked up from germline, CDR1 is SGHVS and CDR2 is FNYEAQ. The CDR3 sequence: CASSLVPASGGNNEQFF. CDR3 nucleotide sequence: TGTGCCAGCAGCTTAGTCCCGGCTAGCGGGGGAAACAATGAGCAGTTCTTC.